These T cell receptor beta chains were read from a single sample in a study of shared clonotypes between healthy human individuals. The protocol was immunoSEQ multiplex PCR, while the TCRdb copy is restricted to in-frame clones and leaves out a portion. The data show 2 million to 3 million clones, with roughly 93% seen just once and more than 0.35% held by the top ten. Sequences were obtained from naive CD4+ T cells from PBMCs. These receptors were obtained from a man younger than 30 in good health. Some clones in this sample may be carry-over from other donors' samples. Both conserved end residues are part of each CDR3. A D gene is named only where the DNA matches it firmly. Size is omitted from some rows. Given values are once, few, many or a class for expanded clones.

cdr3_aa: CASSFRGFAEAFF
cdr3_nt: TGTGCCAGCAGCTTTCGGGGTTTCGCTGAAGCTTTCTTT
v_call: TRBV5-6
j_call: TRBJ1-1
d_call: .
clone_size: .

cdr3_aa: CAWALRDRGYTDTQYF
cdr3_nt: TGTGCCTGGGCCCTCCGGGACAGGGGGTATACAGATACGCAGTATTTT
v_call: TRBV30
j_call: TRBJ2-3
d_call: TRBD1
clone_size: .

cdr3_aa: CASSLELRTGGEQFF
cdr3_nt: TGTGCCAGCAGCTTAGAATTGCGGACAGGGGGTGAGCAGTTCTTC
v_call: TRBV7-2
j_call: TRBJ2-1
d_call: TRBD1
clone_size: .

cdr3_aa: CASSFSAGTGEEQYF
cdr3_nt: TGTGCCAGCAGCTTTAGTGCCGGGACAGGGGAAGAGCAGTACTTC
v_call: TRBV11-2
j_call: TRBJ2-7
d_call: TRBD1
clone_size: .

cdr3_aa: CASSLARGYEQYF
cdr3_nt: TGCGCCAGCAGCTTGGCCCGGGGGTACGAGCAGTACTTC
v_call: TRBV5-1
j_call: TRBJ2-7
d_call: .
clone_size: once

cdr3_aa: CASSRTGHSYEQYF
cdr3_nt: TGTGCCAGCAGCAGGACAGGCCACTCCTACGAGCAGTACTTC
v_call: TRBV5-4
j_call: TRBJ2-7
d_call: TRBD1
clone_size: .

cdr3_aa: CASSWRDARGGYTF
cdr3_nt: TGTGCCAGCAGCTGGAGGGACGCCCGGGGGGGCTACACCTTC
v_call: TRBV7-8
j_call: TRBJ1-2
d_call: .
clone_size: .

cdr3_aa: CATSRPLWGGDQPQHF
cdr3_nt: TGTGCCACCAGCAGACCTCTTTGGGGGGGAGATCAGCCCCAGCATTTT
v_call: TRBV15
j_call: TRBJ1-5
d_call: .
clone_size: .

cdr3_aa: CASSSPGTGDQPQHF
cdr3_nt: TGTGCCAGCAGCTCCCCCGGGACAGGGGATCAGCCCCAGCATTTT
v_call: TRBV5-6
j_call: TRBJ1-5
d_call: TRBD1
clone_size: .

cdr3_aa: CASSDQQETQYF
cdr3_nt: TGTGCCAGCAGCGACCAACAAGAGACCCAGTACTTC
v_call: TRBV11-2
j_call: TRBJ2-5
d_call: .
clone_size: .

cdr3_aa: CAWKNPGGNTIYF
cdr3_nt: TGTGCCTGGAAAAACCCCGGGGGAAACACCATATATTTT
v_call: TRBV30
j_call: TRBJ1-3
d_call: .
clone_size: .

cdr3_aa: CASSPPSETQYF
cdr3_nt: TGTGCCAGCAGCCCCCCCTCTGAGACCCAGTACTTC
v_call: TRBV5-4
j_call: TRBJ2-5
d_call: .
clone_size: .

cdr3_aa: CASKTRSEAFF
cdr3_nt: TGTGCCAGCAAGACGCGCTCTGAAGCTTTCTTT
v_call: TRBV28
j_call: TRBJ1-1
d_call: .
clone_size: .

cdr3_aa: CSAIWNTEAFF
cdr3_nt: TGCAGTGCTATTTGGAACACTGAAGCTTTCTTT
v_call: TRBV20-1
j_call: TRBJ1-1
d_call: .
clone_size: few

cdr3_aa: CASSDNYGYTF
cdr3_nt: TGTGCCAGCAGTGATAACTATGGCTACACCTTC
v_call: TRBV6-5
j_call: TRBJ1-2
d_call: .
clone_size: once

cdr3_aa: CASSHQGTSGQETQYF
cdr3_nt: TGCGCCAGCAGCCACCAGGGGACTAGCGGCCAAGAGACCCAGTACTTC
v_call: TRBV4-3
j_call: TRBJ2-5
d_call: TRBD2
clone_size: .

cdr3_aa: CASRRVLRDTEAFF
cdr3_nt: TGTGCCAGTAGACGGGTTTTGAGGGACACTGAAGCTTTCTTT
v_call: TRBV19
j_call: TRBJ1-1
d_call: .
clone_size: .

cdr3_aa: CASSMGLVQETQYF
cdr3_nt: TGTGCCAGTAGTATGGGACTAGTTCAAGAGACCCAGTACTTC
v_call: TRBV19
j_call: TRBJ2-5
d_call: TRBD2
clone_size: once

cdr3_aa: CASSVAPWASYNEQFF
cdr3_nt: TGTGCCAGCAGCGTAGCCCCTTGGGCTAGCTACAATGAGCAGTTCTTC
v_call: TRBV9
j_call: TRBJ2-1
d_call: .
clone_size: .

cdr3_aa: CASSLTVGTEAFF
cdr3_nt: TGTGCCAGCAGCTTAACTGTTGGGACTGAAGCTTTCTTT
v_call: TRBV7-3
j_call: TRBJ1-1
d_call: .
clone_size: .

cdr3_aa: CASSFGGPNEKLFF
cdr3_nt: TGTGCCAGCAGCTTCGGGGGACCTAATGAAAAACTGTTTTTT
v_call: TRBV5-4
j_call: TRBJ1-4
d_call: .
clone_size: .

cdr3_aa: CASSLRTVSNQPQHF
cdr3_nt: TGTGCCAGCAGCCTCCGGACCGTTAGCAATCAGCCCCAGCATTTT
v_call: TRBV7-8
j_call: TRBJ1-5
d_call: .
clone_size: .

cdr3_aa: CASSQDVSGDSYNEQFF
cdr3_nt: TGCGCCAGCAGCCAAGACGTTAGCGGGGACTCCTACAATGAGCAGTTCTTC
v_call: TRBV4-3
j_call: TRBJ2-1
d_call: TRBD2
clone_size: .

cdr3_aa: CASSRRRTSGSGADTQYF
cdr3_nt: TGTGCCAGCAGCCGGCGACGGACTAGCGGGAGCGGGGCAGATACGCAGTATTTT
v_call: TRBV5-4
j_call: TRBJ2-3
d_call: TRBD2
clone_size: .

cdr3_aa: CASSPDRAYGYTF
cdr3_nt: TGCGCCAGCAGCCCCGACAGGGCCTATGGCTACACCTTC
v_call: TRBV4-3
j_call: TRBJ1-2
d_call: TRBD1
clone_size: .

cdr3_aa: CASSHAPDWVIGGTEAFF
cdr3_nt: TGTGCCAGCTCACACGCCCCCGACTGGGTAATAGGAGGCACTGAAGCTTTCTTT
v_call: TRBV28
j_call: TRBJ1-1
d_call: .
clone_size: .

cdr3_aa: CASSPGSQETQYF
cdr3_nt: TGTGCCAGCTCACCAGGCTCACAAGAGACCCAGTACTTC
v_call: TRBV18
j_call: TRBJ2-5
d_call: .
clone_size: .

cdr3_aa: CASRNTGANVLTF
cdr3_nt: TGCGCCAGCAGAAATACCGGGGCCAACGTCCTGACTTTC
v_call: TRBV5-1
j_call: TRBJ2-6
d_call: .
clone_size: .

cdr3_aa: CASSLGTRGGHNEQFF
cdr3_nt: TGCGCCAGCAGCTTGGGTACCCGTGGGGGCCACAATGAGCAGTTCTTC
v_call: TRBV5-1
j_call: TRBJ2-1
d_call: .
clone_size: .

cdr3_aa: CASSPGFATNEKLFF
cdr3_nt: TGTGCCAGCAGCCCGGGATTCGCAACTAATGAAAAACTGTTTTTT
v_call: TRBV11-1
j_call: TRBJ1-4
d_call: .
clone_size: .

cdr3_aa: CASSPVAGADNQPQHF
cdr3_nt: TGTGCCAGCAGCCCCGTGGCAGGGGCGGACAATCAGCCCCAGCATTTT
v_call: TRBV28
j_call: TRBJ1-5
d_call: .
clone_size: .

cdr3_aa: CASSRGQGAPFF
cdr3_nt: TGTGCCAGCAGTCGGGGACAGGGGGCTCCTTTCTTT
v_call: TRBV6-6
j_call: TRBJ1-1
d_call: TRBD1
clone_size: .

cdr3_aa: CASSQETGTSGHTDTQYF
cdr3_nt: TGCGCCAGCAGCCAAGAAACCGGGACTAGCGGACACACAGATACGCAGTATTTT
v_call: TRBV4-3
j_call: TRBJ2-3
d_call: TRBD2
clone_size: .

cdr3_aa: CASSAGGSTGNTIYF
cdr3_nt: TGTGCCAGCAGCGCTGGGGGAAGTACTGGAAACACCATATATTTT
v_call: TRBV6-1
j_call: TRBJ1-3
d_call: .
clone_size: .

cdr3_aa: CASSQKGGNEQFF
cdr3_nt: TGTGCCAGCAGCCAAAAGGGCGGTAATGAGCAGTTCTTC
v_call: TRBV6-6
j_call: TRBJ2-1
d_call: .
clone_size: .

cdr3_aa: CASSLLQGAYGYTF
cdr3_nt: TGTGCCAGCAGTTTACTGCAGGGGGCGTATGGCTACACCTTC
v_call: TRBV27
j_call: TRBJ1-2
d_call: TRBD1
clone_size: .

cdr3_aa: CASSRAGQGSAGANVLTF
cdr3_nt: TGTGCCAGCAGCCGGGCGGGGCAGGGCTCTGCCGGGGCCAACGTCCTGACTTTC
v_call: TRBV11-2
j_call: TRBJ2-6
d_call: .
clone_size: .

cdr3_aa: CASSSHSGTWTGELFF
cdr3_nt: TGCGCCAGCAGCAGTCATTCCGGGACATGGACCGGGGAGCTGTTTTTT
v_call: TRBV5-1
j_call: TRBJ2-2
d_call: .
clone_size: .

cdr3_aa: CSVVPGPDTQYF
cdr3_nt: TGCAGCGTTGTTCCAGGGCCAGATACGCAGTATTTT
v_call: TRBV29-1
j_call: TRBJ2-3
d_call: .
clone_size: .

cdr3_aa: CATSRDPRTNSNQPQHF
cdr3_nt: TGTGCCACCAGCAGAGACCCTAGGACTAATAGCAATCAGCCCCAGCATTTT
v_call: TRBV15
j_call: TRBJ1-5
d_call: .
clone_size: .

cdr3_aa: CASRTRDTAYNEQFF
cdr3_nt: TGTGCCAGCAGGACCCGGGACACGGCCTACAATGAGCAGTTCTTC
v_call: TRBV28
j_call: TRBJ2-1
d_call: .
clone_size: once

cdr3_aa: CASSTTSGSSYEQYF
cdr3_nt: TGTGCCAGTAGTACGACTAGCGGGAGCTCCTACGAGCAGTACTTC
v_call: TRBV19
j_call: TRBJ2-7
d_call: TRBD2
clone_size: .

cdr3_aa: CASSSTSNTEAFF
cdr3_nt: TGTGCCAGCAGCTCAACCTCAAACACTGAAGCTTTCTTT
v_call: TRBV9
j_call: TRBJ1-1
d_call: .
clone_size: .

cdr3_aa: CASSLSRGQGETQYF
cdr3_nt: TGCGCCAGCAGCTTGAGCCGGGGACAGGGAGAGACCCAGTACTTC
v_call: TRBV5-1
j_call: TRBJ2-5
d_call: TRBD1
clone_size: .

cdr3_aa: CATDGTGTNQPQHF
cdr3_nt: TGTGCCACCGACGGGACAGGGACTAATCAGCCCCAGCATTTT
v_call: TRBV28
j_call: TRBJ1-5
d_call: TRBD1
clone_size: .

cdr3_aa: CASSFTGVSYEQYF
cdr3_nt: TGTGCCAGCAGCTTTACGGGAGTCTCCTACGAGCAGTACTTC
v_call: TRBV7-3
j_call: TRBJ2-7
d_call: .
clone_size: .

cdr3_aa: CASGLGLGGTDTQYF
cdr3_nt: TGTGCTAGTGGTTTGGGACTTGGGGGCACAGATACGCAGTATTTT
v_call: TRBV12-5
j_call: TRBJ2-3
d_call: .
clone_size: .

cdr3_aa: CASRRSGTQEQFF
cdr3_nt: TGTGCCAGCAGGCGTAGCGGCACCCAGGAGCAGTTCTTC
v_call: TRBV6-5
j_call: TRBJ2-1
d_call: .
clone_size: .

cdr3_aa: CASSSPGTSGTYEQYF
cdr3_nt: TGTGCCAGCAGCTCCCCCGGGACTAGCGGAACTTACGAGCAGTACTTC
v_call: TRBV13
j_call: TRBJ2-7
d_call: TRBD2
clone_size: .

cdr3_aa: CASSRPGPRIYEQYF
cdr3_nt: TGTGCCAGCAGCCGGCCGGGACCCCGGATTTACGAGCAGTACTTC
v_call: TRBV7-9
j_call: TRBJ2-7
d_call: .
clone_size: .

cdr3_aa: CASSGGGRTEKLFF
cdr3_nt: TGTGCCAGCAGTGGAGGGGGACGGACTGAAAAACTGTTTTTT
v_call: TRBV25-1
j_call: TRBJ1-4
d_call: .
clone_size: once

cdr3_aa: CASSGLGAGNYGYTF
cdr3_nt: TGCGCCAGCAGCGGTCTGGGGGCAGGGAACTATGGCTACACCTTC
v_call: TRBV5-1
j_call: TRBJ1-2
d_call: .
clone_size: .

cdr3_aa: CASSPGGTRTDTQYF
cdr3_nt: TGTGCCAGCAGCCCGGGGGGCACCCGCACAGATACGCAGTATTTT
v_call: TRBV5-4
j_call: TRBJ2-3
d_call: .
clone_size: .

cdr3_aa: CASIRSGAPYEQYF
cdr3_nt: TGTGCCAGCATCAGATCGGGGGCCCCCTACGAGCAGTACTTC
v_call: TRBV27
j_call: TRBJ2-7
d_call: .
clone_size: .

cdr3_aa: CASSLVAGDTGELFF
cdr3_nt: TGCGCCAGCAGCTTGGTAGCGGGAGACACCGGGGAGCTGTTTTTT
v_call: TRBV5-1
j_call: TRBJ2-2
d_call: TRBD2
clone_size: .

cdr3_aa: CASSSMDRGNQPQHF
cdr3_nt: TGTGCCAGCAGTAGTATGGACAGGGGGAATCAGCCCCAGCATTTT
v_call: TRBV28
j_call: TRBJ1-5
d_call: TRBD1
clone_size: .

cdr3_aa: CASIPGPGVKTQYF
cdr3_nt: TGTGCCAGCATCCCAGGCCCGGGGGTAAAGACCCAGTACTTC
v_call: TRBV6-1
j_call: TRBJ2-5
d_call: .
clone_size: .

cdr3_aa: CASSTSIHSNQPQHF
cdr3_nt: TGTGCCAGTAGTACCAGTATTCATAGCAATCAGCCCCAGCATTTT
v_call: TRBV19
j_call: TRBJ1-5
d_call: .
clone_size: .

cdr3_aa: CASRLIPGQGSYEQYF
cdr3_nt: TGTGCCAGCAGACTGATTCCGGGACAGGGCTCCTACGAGCAGTACTTC
v_call: TRBV28
j_call: TRBJ2-7
d_call: TRBD1
clone_size: .